The 21 T cell receptor beta chains listed next were all sequenced from one sample in a study of regulatory dendritic cells for organ transplantation. Repertoires were generated with immunoSEQ multiplex PCR, while TCRdb's copy carries only in-frame clones and drops some. Of 30,000 to 40,000 clones in the sample, about 89% were seen once. Specimen: naive CD4+ T cells from blood. As for subset: CD45RA+ naive T cells. Source of these receptors: a human donor in good health.

This chain uses TRBV7-9 with TRBJ1-1; D not certain. CDR3 length: 18 residues. V lost 2 bases and J lost 3, with 22 bases in between. Germline V gene lookup returns CDR1 SEHNR and CDR2 FQNEAQ (reference sequence). As DNA, the CDR3 is TGTGCCAGCAGCTTAAGCCCCCTCCGTGATGGAGTGGACACTGAAGCTTTCTTT. Translating it yields CASSLSPLRDGVDTEAFF.

This chain links TRBV28 with TRBJ2-1, with no clear D. The CDR3 length is 16 residues. The V gene's germline CDR1 is MDHEN and CDR2 SYDVKM. Trimming left V 4 bases short and J 0 bases short, with 13 bases between. The CDR3 is CASSSSRVSSYNEQFF. CDR3 sequence (DNA): TGTGCCAGCAGTTCATCCCGGGTCAGCTCCTACAATGAGCAGTTCTTC.

The V and J genes are TRBV11-2 and TRBJ1-3; perhaps TRBD1 as D (6 bases). Trimming left V 0 bases short and J 4 bases short, with 13 bases between. The CDR3 contains 16 residues. The germline V gene encodes CDR1 SGHAT and CDR2 FQNNGV. CDR3: CASSLDFYRAGNTIYF. CDR3 sequence (DNA): TGTGCCAGCAGCTTAGATTTTTACAGGGCCGGAAACACCATATATTTT.

DNA for the CDR3: TGTGCCAGCAGCTCGGCTTCTGGGACAGTGAACACTGAAGCTTTCTTT. Its protein product is CASSSASGTVNTEAFF. The chain uses TRBV5-5 and TRBJ1-1; 7 bases map to TRBD1. J gave up 0 bases and V 3 bases, and 8 bases lay outside the gene matches. Germline V CDR1 and CDR2: SGHKS, YYEKEE (reference sequence). CDR3 size: 16 residues.

As for this clone: One end of the junction does not line up with germline, which may come from a read error. The V and J genes are TRBV7-7 and TRBJ2-2, with D tentatively TRBD1 or TRBD2 (5 bases each). CDR1 SSHAT and CDR2 FNYEAQ come from the germline V gene (reference sequence). This CDR3 region has 14 residues. The CDR3 here is CASSRGEPTGELFF. CDR3 DNA: TGTGCTAGCAGCCGGGGCGAACCCACCGGGGAGCTGTTTTTT.

This clone was observed a handful of times. The chain joins TRBV7-8 to TRBJ1-5; 7 bases match TRBD1. Per germline, CDR1 SGHVS and CDR2 FQNEAQ. CDR3 size: 14 residues. The J segment lost 7 bases and the V segment lost 0 bases, leaving 3 bases of the junction unmatched. The CDR3 DNA reads TGTGCCAGCAGCTTAGCAGGGGGCGGGCAGCCCCAGCATTTT. Translated, it gives CASSLAGGGQPQHF. The complete variable domain, with remaining parts taken from reference TRBV7-8 and TRBJ1-5, reads GAGVSQSPRYKVAKRGQDVALRCDPISGHVSLFWYQQALGQGPEFLTYFQNEAQLDKSGLPSDRFFAERPEGSVSTLKIQRTQQEDSAVYLCASSLAGGGQPQHFGDGTRLSIL.

J is TRBJ2-7 and V is TRBV5-1; no clear D. Germline CDR1 is SGHRS and CDR2 is YFSETQ. V lost 3 bases and J lost 0, with 1 base in between. This CDR3 has 11 amino acids. The CDR3 region has the DNA TGCGCCAGCAGCTCCTCCTACGAGCAGTACTTC. It encodes CASSSSYEQYF.

The gene calls are TRBV28 and TRBJ1-1; no definite D call. The CDR3 consists of 17 residues. CDR1 MDHEN and CDR2 SYDVKM come from the germline V gene. V dropped 0 bases and J dropped 4 bases, with 18 bases sitting between them. CDR3 sequence (DNA): TGTGCCAGCAGTTTATGGGGGTTGAAGGTTAGGTTCACTGAAGCTTTCTTT. This encodes CASSLWGLKVRFTEAFF.

The chain uses TRBV5-6 and TRBJ2-1; D not resolved. CDR1 is SGHDT, CDR2 YYEEEE, per germline. The CDR3 is 12 amino acids. The V end lost 4 bases, the J end lost 6 bases, and 8 bases lay between the germline ends. The CDR3 spells CASSVTANEQFF. The DNA of the CDR3 is TGTGCCAGCAGCGTAACAGCCAATGAGCAGTTCTTC.

The chain uses TRBV28 and TRBJ1-2; tentatively, D is TRBD1 (5 bases). CDR3 length: 13 residues. Germline CDR1 and CDR2: MDHEN and SYDVKM. V shed 8 bases and J shed 8 bases, with 18 bases lying between them. The CDR3 sequence is CASGSSAGRGYTF. In DNA form, the CDR3 reads TGTGCCAGCGGCTCGTCCGCAGGGCGAGGCTACACCTTC.

The gene calls are TRBV19 and TRBJ1-1, with D possibly TRBD1 on 5 matching bases. Trimming stripped 4 bases from V and 5 bases from J, with 11 bases between. Germline CDR1 and CDR2: LNHDA and SQIVND (reference sequence). The CDR3 has 13 residues. CDR3 in DNA: TGTGCCAGTAGTAGTCAGGGCGGGACTGAAGCTTTCTTT. Translation gives CASSSQGGTEAFF.

The chain employs TRBV28 and TRBJ2-1, with 11 bases fitting TRBD2. Trimming cost V 5 bases and J 10 bases; bases outside gene matches: 10. The germline CDR1 and CDR2 sequences are MDHEN and SYDVKM. The CDR3 covers 15 residues. CDR3 loop: CASSGFGLAGGEQFF. The CDR3 DNA follows: TGTGCCAGCAGTGGTTTTGGTCTAGCGGGAGGCGAGCAGTTCTTC.

The V and J genes are TRBV10-1 and TRBJ2-7; perhaps TRBD2 as D (6 bases). The V and J ends lost 1 base and 5 bases respectively, with 9 bases between them. The CDR3 is made up of 13 amino acids. The germline V gene has CDR1 WNHNN and CDR2 SYGVQD (reference sequence). CDR3 nucleotides: TGCGCCAGCAGTGAGTACGGGGGTAACGAGCAGTACTTC. Its translation is CASSEYGGNEQYF.

The table lists this clone with a count of one. CDR3 region: CASSRATSGELFF. Here the CDR3 DNA reads TGTGCCAGCAGCAGGGCCACGTCCGGGGAGCTGTTTTTT. The chain recombines TRBV6-5 with TRBJ2-2; TRBD1 is a possible D gene (5 bases). From germline, CDR1 is MNHEY and CDR2 SVGAGI. CDR3 length: 13 residues. With 6 bases removed from V and 6 bases from J, the gap between germline ends came to 11 bases.

This clone was counted a few times. V and J are TRBV7-2 and TRBJ2-7; D may be TRBD2 (5 bases). Germline V gene lookup returns CDR1 SGHTA and CDR2 FQGNSA. Trimming removed 4 bases from V and 0 bases from J, with 19 bases in between. The CDR3 consists of 17 residues. CDR3 amino acids: CASSSRTGLRSSYEQYF. The CDR3 bases are TGTGCCAGCAGCTCCCGAACCGGACTTCGGAGCTCCTACGAGCAGTACTTC.

The V and J genes are TRBV7-9 and TRBJ2-7, with a weak D call TRBD1 (5 bases). Germline V gene lookup returns CDR1 SEHNR and CDR2 FQNEAQ (reference sequence). This CDR3 contains 14 residues. V was trimmed by 2 bases and J by 1 base, leaving 9 bases between them. CDR3 coding DNA: TGTGCCAGCAGCTTACAGCAGGGTTCCTACGAGCAGTACTTC. Its translation: CASSLQQGSYEQYF.

This clone was detected only once. The chain recombines TRBV27 with TRBJ1-4; weak D call: TRBD1 (5 bases). The CDR3 contains 18 residues. Germline CDR1 MNHEY, CDR2 SMNVEV (reference sequence). V lost 5 bases, J lost 8 bases, and 27 bases lay in between. The CDR3 bases are TGTGCCAGCAGTACCTACCGGGACGGGGGGAGGTCGAGGGAAAAACTGTTTTTT. Translation gives CASSTYRDGGRSREKLFF.

The V and J genes are TRBV6-5 and TRBJ2-5, with 8 bases that match TRBD2. The V and J ends lost 6 bases and 7 bases, in that order; junction bases with no gene match: 13. CDR3 length equals 15 residues. CDR1 and CDR2 (germline): MNHEY, SVGAGI. DNA of the CDR3: TGTGCCAGCAGAAGAGGGACTAGGGCTTTTGTGACCCAGTACTTC. It encodes CASRRGTRAFVTQYF.

This clone is a singleton in its sample. The chain combines TRBV28 with TRBJ2-7, with TRBD1 matching 7 bases. The V gene's germline CDR1 is MDHEN and CDR2 SYDVKM. This CDR3 spans 14 amino acids. V trimming: 1 base; J trimming: 3 bases; junction bases outside the gene matches: 3. CDR3 DNA: TGTGCCAGCAGTTTATATGCAGGGGGCTACGAGCAGTACTTC. It specifies CASSLYAGGYEQYF.

V usage is TRBV18 and J usage is TRBJ1-3, with a weak D call TRBD1 (5 bases). Per the germline V gene, CDR1 is KGHSH and CDR2 is LQKENI. V dropped 1 base and J dropped 0 bases, with 10 bases sitting between them. The CDR3 spans 16 residues. The CDR3: CASSPRQLSSGNTIYF. CDR3 in DNA: TGTGCCAGCTCACCACGACAGCTAAGCTCTGGAAACACCATATATTTT.

The CDR3 coding sequence is TGTGCCAGCAGTCTACGGGGCACAGATACGCAGTATTTT. It is translated as CASSLRGTDTQYF. The J gene is TRBJ2-3, the V gene TRBV2, with D unresolved. Germline V gene sequence: CDR1 SNHLY, CDR2 FYNNEI. The CDR3 has 13 residues. Trimming cost V 5 bases and J 1 base, with 7 bases left between them.